This TCR beta chain was retrieved from a study of blood T cell repertoires in COVID-19. TCRdb's copy holds only in-frame clones and misses some; the assay was immunoSEQ multiplex PCR. The data hold about 75,000 clones, with about 87% observed a single time. Trimming stripped 0 bases from V and 2 bases from J, with 17 bases between. This CDR3 is 18 amino acids long. Germline V gene data show CDR1 as MNHNS and CDR2 as SASEGT. The sequence came from a woman aged 50 to 60 with acute or convalescent COVID-19. The V and J genes are TRBV6-1 and TRBJ1-5; tentative D call: TRBD1 (6 bases). Material for sequencing was peripheral blood. The CDR3, as DNA: TGTGCCAGCAGTGAAGCGATCGGAAACAGGGTTCGCAATCAGCCCCAGCATTTT. Its protein product is CASSEAIGNRVRNQPQHF.